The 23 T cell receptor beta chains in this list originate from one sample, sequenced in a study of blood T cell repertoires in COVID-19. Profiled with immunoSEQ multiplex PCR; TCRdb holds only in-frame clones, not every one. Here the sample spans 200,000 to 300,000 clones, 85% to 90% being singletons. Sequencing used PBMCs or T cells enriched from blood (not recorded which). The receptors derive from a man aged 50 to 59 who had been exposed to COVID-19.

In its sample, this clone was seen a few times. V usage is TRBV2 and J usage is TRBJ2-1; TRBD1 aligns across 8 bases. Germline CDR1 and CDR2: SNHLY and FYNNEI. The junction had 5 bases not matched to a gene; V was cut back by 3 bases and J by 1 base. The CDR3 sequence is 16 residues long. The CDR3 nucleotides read TGTGCCAGCAGTGACAGGGGGCTTAGGTCCTACAATGAGCAGTTCTTC. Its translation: CASSDRGLRSYNEQFF. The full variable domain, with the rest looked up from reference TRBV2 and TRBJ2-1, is EPEVTQTPSHQVTQMGQEVILRCVPISNHLYFYWYRQILGQKVEFLVSFYNNEISEKSEIFDDQFSVERPDGSNFTLKIRSTKLEDSAMYFCASSDRGLRSYNEQFFGPGTRLTVL.

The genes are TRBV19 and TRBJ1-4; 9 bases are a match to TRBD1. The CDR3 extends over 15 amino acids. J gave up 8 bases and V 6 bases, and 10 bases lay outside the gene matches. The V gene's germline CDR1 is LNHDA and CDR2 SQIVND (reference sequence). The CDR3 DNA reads TGTGCCAGTAGCCTTTTTAATGGACAGGGGGAAAAACTGTTTTTT. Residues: CASSLFNGQGEKLFF.

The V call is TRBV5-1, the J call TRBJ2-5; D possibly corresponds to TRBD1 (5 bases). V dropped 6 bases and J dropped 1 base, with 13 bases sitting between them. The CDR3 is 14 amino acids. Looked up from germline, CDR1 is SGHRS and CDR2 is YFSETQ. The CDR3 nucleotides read TGCGCCAGCACGTTGAGACAGCCCCAAGAGACCCAGTACTTC. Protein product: CASTLRQPQETQYF. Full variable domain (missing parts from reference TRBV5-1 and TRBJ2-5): KAGVTQTPRYLIKTRGQQVTLSCSPISGHRSVSWYQQTPGQGLQFLFEYFSETQRNKGNFPGRFSGRQFSNSRSEMNVSTLELGDSALYLCASTLRQPQETQYFGPGTRLLVL.

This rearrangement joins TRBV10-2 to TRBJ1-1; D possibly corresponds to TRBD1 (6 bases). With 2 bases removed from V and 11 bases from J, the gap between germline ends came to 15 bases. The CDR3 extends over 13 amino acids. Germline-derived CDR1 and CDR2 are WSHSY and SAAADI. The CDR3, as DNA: TGCGCCAGCAGTGAGGGTCCAGGGGCTCAGGCTTTCTTT. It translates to CASSEGPGAQAFF.

The CDR3 nucleotides read TGTGCCTGGAGGGGGATCGACGGGACAGGGGCAAACGAGCAGTACTTC. It codes for CAWRGIDGTGANEQYF. The chain couples TRBV30 to TRBJ2-7, with 10 bases that match TRBD1. J lost 5 bases, V lost 3 bases, and 13 bases had no gene match. Germline lookup yields CDR1 GTSNPN and CDR2 SVGIG (reference sequence). CDR3 length: 16 amino acids.

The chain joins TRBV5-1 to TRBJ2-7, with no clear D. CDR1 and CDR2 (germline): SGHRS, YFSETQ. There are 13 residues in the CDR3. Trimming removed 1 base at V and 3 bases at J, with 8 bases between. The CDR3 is CASSLNPRYEQYV. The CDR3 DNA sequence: TGCGCCAGCAGCTTGAATCCGCGCTACGAGCAGTACGTC.

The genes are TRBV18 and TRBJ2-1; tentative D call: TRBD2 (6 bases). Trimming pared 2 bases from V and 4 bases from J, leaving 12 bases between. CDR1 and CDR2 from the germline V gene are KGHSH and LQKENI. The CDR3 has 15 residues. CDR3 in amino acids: CASSPRTNLYNEQFF. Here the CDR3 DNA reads TGTGCCAGCTCACCAAGGACTAACCTTTACAATGAGCAGTTCTTC.

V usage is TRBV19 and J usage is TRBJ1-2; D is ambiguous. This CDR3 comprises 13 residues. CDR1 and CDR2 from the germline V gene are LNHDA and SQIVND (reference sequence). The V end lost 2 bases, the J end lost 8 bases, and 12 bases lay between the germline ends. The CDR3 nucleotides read TGTGCCAGTAGTATAAACCGCCTGGGCGGCTACACCTTC. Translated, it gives CASSINRLGGYTF.

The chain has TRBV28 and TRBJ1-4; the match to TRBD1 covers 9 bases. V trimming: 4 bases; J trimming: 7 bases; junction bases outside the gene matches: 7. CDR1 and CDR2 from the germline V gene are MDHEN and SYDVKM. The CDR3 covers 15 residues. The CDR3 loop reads CASSSTGTGSEKLFF. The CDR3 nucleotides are TGTGCCAGCAGTTCAACCGGGACAGGGTCTGAAAAACTGTTTTTT.

The CDR3 here is CAWSVALAGVDEQFF. CDR3 nucleotides: TGTGCCTGGAGTGTTGCGCTAGCGGGAGTGGATGAGCAGTTCTTC. The chain joins TRBV30 to TRBJ2-1; TRBD2 matches at 10 bases. The V segment lost 0 bases and the J segment 8 bases; nucleotides outside the gene matches: 7. The CDR3 totals 15 residues. CDR1 is GTSNPN and CDR2 is SVGIG in the germline V gene (reference sequence).

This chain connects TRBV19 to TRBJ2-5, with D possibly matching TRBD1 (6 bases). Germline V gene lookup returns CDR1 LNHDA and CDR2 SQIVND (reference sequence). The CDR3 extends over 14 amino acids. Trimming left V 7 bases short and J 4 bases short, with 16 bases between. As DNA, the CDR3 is TGTGCCAGTACGTCTGGACAGCCGGGAGAGACCCAGTACTTC. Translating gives CASTSGQPGETQYF.

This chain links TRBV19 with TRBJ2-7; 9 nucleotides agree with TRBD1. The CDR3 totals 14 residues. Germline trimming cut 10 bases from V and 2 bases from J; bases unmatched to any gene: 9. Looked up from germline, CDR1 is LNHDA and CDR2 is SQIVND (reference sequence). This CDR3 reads CAILWTGVTYEQYF. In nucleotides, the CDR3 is TGTGCCATCTTGTGGACAGGGGTGACCTACGAGCAGTACTTC.

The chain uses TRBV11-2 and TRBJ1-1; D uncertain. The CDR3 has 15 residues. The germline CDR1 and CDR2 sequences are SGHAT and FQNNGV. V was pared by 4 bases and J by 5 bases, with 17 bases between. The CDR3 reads CASSSPRSRGTEAFF. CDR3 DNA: TGTGCCAGCAGCTCGCCTCGGAGTCGAGGGACTGAAGCTTTCTTT.

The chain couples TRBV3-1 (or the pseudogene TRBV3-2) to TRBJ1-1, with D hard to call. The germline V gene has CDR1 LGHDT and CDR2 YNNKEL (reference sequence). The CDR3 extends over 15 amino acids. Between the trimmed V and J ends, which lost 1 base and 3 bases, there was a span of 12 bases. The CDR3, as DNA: TGTGCCAGCAGCCAAGCGGTGGGAGCGTACACTGAAGCTTTCTTT. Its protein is CASSQAVGAYTEAFF.

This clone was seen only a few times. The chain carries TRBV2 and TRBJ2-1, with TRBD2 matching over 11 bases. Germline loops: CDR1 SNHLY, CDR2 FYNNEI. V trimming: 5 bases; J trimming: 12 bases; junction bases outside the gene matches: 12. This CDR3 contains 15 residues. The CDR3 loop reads CASSLLAGESWGQFF. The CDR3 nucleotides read TGTGCCAGCAGTCTACTAGCGGGAGAAAGTTGGGGGCAGTTCTTC.

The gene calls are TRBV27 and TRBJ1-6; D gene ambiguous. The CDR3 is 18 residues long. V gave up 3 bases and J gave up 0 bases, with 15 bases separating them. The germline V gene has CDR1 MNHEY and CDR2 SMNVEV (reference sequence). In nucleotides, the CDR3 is TGTGCCAGCAGTTTTTCACGACGGGGTAGCTCCTATAATTCACCCCTCCACTTT. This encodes CASSFSRRGSSYNSPLHF.

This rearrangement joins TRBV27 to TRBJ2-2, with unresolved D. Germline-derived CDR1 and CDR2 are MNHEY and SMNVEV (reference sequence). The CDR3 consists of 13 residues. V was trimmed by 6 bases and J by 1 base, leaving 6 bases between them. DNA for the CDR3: TGTGCCAGCAGACGGGTGAACACCGGGGAGCTGTTTTTT. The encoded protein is CASRRVNTGELFF.

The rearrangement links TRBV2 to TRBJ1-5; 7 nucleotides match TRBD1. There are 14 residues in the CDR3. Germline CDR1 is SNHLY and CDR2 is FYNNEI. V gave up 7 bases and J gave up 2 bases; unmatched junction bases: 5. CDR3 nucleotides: TGTGCCAGCAATGGGGGGACAGGCAATCAGCCCCAGCATTTT. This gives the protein CASNGGTGNQPQHF.

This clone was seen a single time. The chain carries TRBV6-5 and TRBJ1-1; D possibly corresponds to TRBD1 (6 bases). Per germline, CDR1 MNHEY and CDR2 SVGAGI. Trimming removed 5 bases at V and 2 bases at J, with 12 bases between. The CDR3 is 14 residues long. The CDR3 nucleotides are TGTGCCAGCAGTCGCCCAGGGGTTAACACTGAAGCTTTCTTT. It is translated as CASSRPGVNTEAFF.

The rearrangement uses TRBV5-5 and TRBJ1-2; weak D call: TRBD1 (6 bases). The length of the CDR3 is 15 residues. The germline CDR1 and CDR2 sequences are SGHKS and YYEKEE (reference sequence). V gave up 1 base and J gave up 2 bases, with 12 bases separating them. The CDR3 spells CASSLWTEPNYGYTF. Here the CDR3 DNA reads TGTGCCAGCAGCTTGTGGACAGAGCCGAACTATGGCTACACCTTC.

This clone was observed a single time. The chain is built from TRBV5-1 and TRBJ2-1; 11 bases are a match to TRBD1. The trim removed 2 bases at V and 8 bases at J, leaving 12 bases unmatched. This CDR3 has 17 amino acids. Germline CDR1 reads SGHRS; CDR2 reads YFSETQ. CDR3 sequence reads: CASSLGPGQGDIHEQFF. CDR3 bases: TGCGCCAGCAGCTTAGGACCGGGACAGGGGGATATCCATGAGCAGTTCTTC.

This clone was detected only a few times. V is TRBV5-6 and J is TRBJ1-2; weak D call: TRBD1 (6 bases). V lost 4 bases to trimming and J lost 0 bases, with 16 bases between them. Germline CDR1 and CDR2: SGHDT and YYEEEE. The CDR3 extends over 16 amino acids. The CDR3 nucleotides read TGTGCCAGCAGCCCCCCTTGGGCAGGGGCTAACTATGGCTACACCTTC. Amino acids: CASSPPWAGANYGYTF.

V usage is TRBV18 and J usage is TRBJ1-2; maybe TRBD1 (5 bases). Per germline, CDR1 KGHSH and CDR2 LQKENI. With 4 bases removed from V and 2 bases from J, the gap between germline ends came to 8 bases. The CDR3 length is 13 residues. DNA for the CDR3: TGTGCCAGCTCACGGGGGGTGAACTATGGCTACACCTTC. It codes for CASSRGVNYGYTF.